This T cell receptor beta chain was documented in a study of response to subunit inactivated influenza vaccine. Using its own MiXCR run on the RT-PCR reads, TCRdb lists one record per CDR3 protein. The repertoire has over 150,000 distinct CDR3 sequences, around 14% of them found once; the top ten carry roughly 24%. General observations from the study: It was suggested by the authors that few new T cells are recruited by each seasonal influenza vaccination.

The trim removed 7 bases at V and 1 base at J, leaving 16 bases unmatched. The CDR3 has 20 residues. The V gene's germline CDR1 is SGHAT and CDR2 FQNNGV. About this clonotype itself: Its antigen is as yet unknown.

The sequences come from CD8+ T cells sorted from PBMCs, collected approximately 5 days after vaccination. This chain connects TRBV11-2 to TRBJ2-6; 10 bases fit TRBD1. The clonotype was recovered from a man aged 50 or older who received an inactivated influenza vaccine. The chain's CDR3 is CASTYPRWDRGTSGANVLTF. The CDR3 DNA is TGTGCCAGCACCTACCCCCGCTGGGACAGGGGTACGTCTGGGGCCAACGTCCTGACTTTC.